Following are 5 T cell receptor beta chains from one sample sequenced in a study of identical twins. From the 5' RACE reads, TCRdb called clonotypes with MiXCR, one entry per CDR3 protein. The table shows 1,800,000 or so distinct CDR3 sequences, with 32% occurring only once. The sequenced sample was cord blood. The origin of the receptors is a newborn girl in good health.

Comment on this clonotype: At one of its ends the junction is not consistent with the germline gene, which may arise from a read error. The rearrangement joins TRBV25-1 to TRBJ2-2; TRBD2 aligns across 8 bases. The CDR3 has 15 amino acids. CDR1 and CDR2 from the germline V gene are MGHDK and SYGVNS. The CDR3 here is CASSDRAGDTRELFF. CDR3 DNA sequence: TGTGCCAGCAGTGATAGAGCGGGAGACACCAGGGAGCTGTTTTTT. Supplemented by reference TRBV25-1 and TRBJ2-2, the full variable domain reads EADIYQTPRYLVIGTGKKITLECSQTMGHDKMYWYQQDPGMELHLIHYSYGVNSTEKGDLSSESTVSRIRTEHFPLTLESARPSHTSQYLCASSDRAGDTRELFFGEGSRLTVL.

This clonotype was found a few times. In DNA, the CDR3 is TGCAGCGTCAGGGGGCTGAAGATCTACGAGCAGTACTTC. Amino acids: CSVRGLKIYEQYF. The gene calls are TRBV29-1 and TRBJ2-7; 8 nucleotides line up with TRBD1. CDR1 is SQVTM, CDR2 ANQGSEA, per germline. The CDR3 runs to 13 residues. J was trimmed by 3 bases and V by 6 bases; bases with no gene match: 7.

The rearrangement uses TRBV25-1 and TRBJ1-5; maybe TRBD1 (6 bases). The V end was cut by 6 bases, the J end by 6 bases, with 15 bases between. Germline values: CDR1 MGHDK, CDR2 SYGVNS. The CDR3 is made up of 14 amino acids. The CDR3 coding sequence is TGTGCCAGCAGGAAGGGGGGTTCGGGTCAGCCCCAGCATTTT. Translating gives CASRKGGSGQPQHF.

Ten or more counts support this clonotype. This chain uses TRBV20-1 with TRBJ2-3; no firm D call. The germline CDR1 and CDR2 sequences are DFQATT and SNEGSKA (reference sequence). V lost 3 bases to trimming and J lost 0 bases, with 7 bases between them. The CDR3 totals 13 residues. CDR3: CSASGLSTDTQYF. The CDR3 coding sequence is TGCAGTGCTAGCGGCCTCAGCACAGATACGCAGTATTTT.

The chain uses TRBV27 and TRBJ1-1; D gene unclear. The CDR3 totals 13 residues. Per germline, CDR1 MNHEY and CDR2 SMNVEV (reference sequence). V was cut by 2 bases and J by 2 bases, with 6 bases left in between. CDR3 sequence: CASSLISNTEAFF. CDR3 sequence (DNA): TGTGCCAGCAGTTTAATCAGCAACACTGAAGCTTTCTTT.